These 25 T cell receptor beta chains came from one sample sequenced in a study of T cells in tuberculosis. TCRdb's copy holds only in-frame clones and misses some; the assay was immunoSEQ multiplex PCR. The sample consists of approximately 88,000 clones, around 90% of them appearing once. Thawed, overnight-rested PBMC were stained with GMM-loaded CD1B tetramer, viability dye and anti-CD3, then sorted. C32 glucose monomycolate from Rhodococcus equi was loaded onto the CD1B tetramers. Sequences were obtained from CD1b-GMM tetramer-negative cells sorted from PBMCs. The receptors come from an adult woman with latent tuberculosis.

The chain couples TRBV19 to TRBJ2-7, with D tentatively TRBD2 (5 bases). There are 14 residues in the CDR3. Deletions cut 7 bases from V and 0 bases from J, with 13 bases between. The germline V gene has CDR1 LNHDA and CDR2 SQIVND (reference sequence). As DNA, the CDR3 is TGTGCCAGTACTCCGACGGGGAGCTCCTACGAGCAGTACTTC. It encodes CASTPTGSSYEQYF. Together with reference TRBV19 and TRBJ2-7, the CDR3 gives the full variable domain: DGGITQSPKYLFRKEGQNVTLSCEQNLNHDAMYWYRQDPGQGLRLIYYSQIVNDFQKGDIAEGYSVSREKKESFPLTVTSAQKNPTAFYLCASTPTGSSYEQYFGPGTRLTVT.

The rearrangement uses TRBV19 and TRBJ1-2; a possible D gene is TRBD1 (6 bases). The CDR3 has 15 amino acids. Per the germline V gene, CDR1 is LNHDA and CDR2 is SQIVND (reference sequence). Trimming stripped 1 base from V and 2 bases from J, with 11 bases between. CDR3 bases: TGTGCCAGTAGTATAGCTGGGACACGGAACTATGGCTACACCTTC. Residues: CASSIAGTRNYGYTF.

The chain is built from TRBV2 and TRBJ1-2, with D perhaps matching TRBD1 (5 bases). Per the germline V gene, CDR1 is SNHLY and CDR2 is FYNNEI. Trimming stripped 2 bases from V and 4 bases from J, with 14 bases between. CDR3 length: 15 amino acids. The CDR3 nucleotides read TGTGCCAGCAGTGAAAGCCGGGGGGAAAGCTATGGCTACACCTTC. Translated, it gives CASSESRGESYGYTF.

The CDR3 DNA reads TGTGCCAGACACTTAGGGACTGGCAACCAAGAGACCCAGTACTTC. This encodes CARHLGTGNQETQYF. The rearrangement joins TRBV2 to TRBJ2-5; D is perhaps TRBD2 (6 bases). The CDR3 is 15 residues long. The V gene's germline CDR1 is SNHLY and CDR2 FYNNEI. The V end lost 9 bases, the J end lost 0 bases, and 17 bases lay between the germline ends.

V usage is TRBV30 and J usage is TRBJ2-1, with TRBD2 matching over 12 bases. This CDR3 spans 15 amino acids. Germline V gives CDR1 GTSNPN, CDR2 SVGIG (reference sequence). V lost 4 bases to trimming and J lost 9 bases; unmatched junction nucleotides: 10. CDR3 DNA: TGTGCCTGGAACCTAGCGGGGGGGTTCTCCAGTGAGCAGTTCTTC. It yields the protein CAWNLAGGFSSEQFF. The complete variable domain, with remaining parts taken from reference TRBV30 and TRBJ2-1, reads SQTIHQWPATLVQPVGSPLSLECTVEGTSNPNLYWYRQAAGRGLQLLFYSVGIGQISSEVPQNLSASRPQDRQFILSSKKLLLSDSGFYLCAWNLAGGFSSEQFFGPGTRLTVL.

V is TRBV13 and J is TRBJ1-1, with D possibly TRBD1 on 5 matching bases. The CDR3 is 14 amino acids. V was cut by 0 bases and J by 0 bases, with 5 bases left in between. The germline CDR1 and CDR2 sequences are PRHDT and FYEKMQ (reference sequence). The CDR3 nucleotides read TGTGCCAGCAGCTTAGGGACAGTGAACACTGAAGCTTTCTTT. It encodes CASSLGTVNTEAFF.

This clone was seen once. The chain carries TRBV7-9 and TRBJ1-4, with D tentatively TRBD1 (6 bases). Trimming stripped 3 bases from V and 7 bases from J, with 12 bases between. Germline V gene sequence: CDR1 SEHNR, CDR2 FQNEAQ (reference sequence). This CDR3 is built from 14 residues. This CDR3 is CASSFGTSGEKLFF. The CDR3 DNA reads TGTGCCAGCAGCTTCGGGACAAGTGGTGAAAAACTGTTTTTT.

This rearrangement joins TRBV15 to TRBJ1-4, with TRBD1 matching over 8 bases. The ends lost 0 bases at V and 8 bases at J; junction bases unmatched: 14. The CDR3 consists of 18 residues. The germline V gene encodes CDR1 LNHNV and CDR2 YYDKDF (reference sequence). The CDR3 nucleotides are TGTGCCACCAGCAGAGATTGGAGACAGGGGAGGCGTGAGGAAAAACTGTTTTTT. The encoded protein is CATSRDWRQGRREEKLFF.

V and J are TRBV12-5 and TRBJ1-2; D might be TRBD1 (5 bases). Looked up from germline, CDR1 is LGHNT and CDR2 is FRNRAP. CDR3 length: 12 amino acids. Trimming shortened V by 6 bases and J by 5 bases, and 10 bases separated the two germline ends. In DNA form, the CDR3 reads TGTGCTAGTGGAAGAAGACAGTATGGCTACACCTTC. Residues: CASGRRQYGYTF.

For this clone: The junction departs from germline at one end; a sequencing error may be responsible. The V call is TRBV7-7, the J call TRBJ2-1, with 14 bases identical to TRBD2. The germline V gene encodes CDR1 SSHAT and CDR2 FNYEAQ (reference sequence). The CDR3 has 14 residues. CDR3 DNA: TGTGCTAGCAGCTCGGGACTAGCGGGGGATGAGCAGTTCTTC. Its translation: CASSSGLAGDEQFF.

This clone has just one count. V gene TRBV5-4 combines with J gene TRBJ2-3, with 7 bases lining up with TRBD1. CDR1 SGHNT and CDR2 YYREEE come from the germline V gene (reference sequence). The CDR3 runs 16 residues. The trim removed 4 bases at V and 6 bases at J, leaving 14 bases unmatched. In DNA form, the CDR3 reads TGTGCCAGCAGCCCGCCGACGGACAGGTTCGCGGATACGCAGTATTTT. Protein product: CASSPPTDRFADTQYF. The whole variable domain, filled in from reference TRBV5-4 and TRBJ2-3, reads ETGVTQSPTHLIKTRGQQVTLRCSSQSGHNTVSWYQQALGQGPQFIFQYYREEENGRGNFPPRFSGLQFPNYSSELNVNALELDDSALYLCASSPPTDRFADTQYFGPGTRLTVL.

V gene TRBV28 combines with J gene TRBJ2-3; 11 positions agree with TRBD2. From germline, CDR1 is MDHEN and CDR2 SYDVKM. This CDR3 region has 19 residues. V was clipped by 6 bases and J by 0 bases; unmatched bases: 14. As DNA, the CDR3 is TGTGCCAGCAGCCCCCCCCTAATCTGGACTAGCGGGAGCACAGATACGCAGTATTTT. Its protein product is CASSPPLIWTSGSTDTQYF.

The V call is TRBV7-9, the J call TRBJ1-4; D is unclear. Germline CDR1 and CDR2: SEHNR and FQNEAQ (reference sequence). V dropped 2 bases and J dropped 4 bases, with 11 bases sitting between them. This CDR3 is 15 amino acids long. The DNA for the CDR3 is TGTGCCAGCAGCTTACCCGGGTCGGGTAATGAAAAACTGTTTTTT. The encoded protein is CASSLPGSGNEKLFF.

This clone occurred once. This chain connects TRBV25-1 to TRBJ1-4; TRBD1 is a possible D gene (6 bases). V was clipped by 1 base and J by 6 bases, with 15 bases between them. Germline CDR1 reads MGHDK; CDR2 reads SYGVNS. The length of the CDR3 is 16 residues. CDR3 coding DNA: TGTGCCAGCAGTGAATTAAGTACAGGGTGGGATGAAAAACTGTTTTTT. It is translated as CASSELSTGWDEKLFF.

The chain employs TRBV12-5 and TRBJ2-7; 8 nucleotides align to TRBD1. The CDR3 loop spans 17 amino acids. Unmatched junction bases numbered 7, after V lost 0 bases and J lost 0 bases. The germline CDR1 and CDR2 sequences are LGHNT and FRNRAP. This CDR3 reads CASGLVGGQGSSYEQYF. The DNA of the CDR3 is TGTGCTAGTGGTTTGGTAGGAGGACAGGGTAGCTCCTACGAGCAGTACTTC.

The rearrangement uses TRBV2 and TRBJ1-1; no definite D call. Trimming stripped 2 bases from V and 0 bases from J, with 10 bases between. Looked up from germline, CDR1 is SNHLY and CDR2 is FYNNEI. The CDR3 covers 15 residues. As DNA, the CDR3 is TGTGCCAGCAGTGAACTGTGGGCCATGAACACTGAAGCTTTCTTT. This gives the protein CASSELWAMNTEAFF. Looking up the rest from reference TRBV2 and TRBJ1-1 gives the full variable domain: EPEVTQTPSHQVTQMGQEVILRCVPISNHLYFYWYRQILGQKVEFLVSFYNNEISEKSEIFDDQFSVERPDGSNFTLKIRSTKLEDSAMYFCASSELWAMNTEAFFGQGTRLTVV.

The rearrangement joins TRBV9 to TRBJ1-6, with a weak D call TRBD1 (6 bases). Between the trimmed V and J ends, which lost 4 bases and 0 bases, there was a span of 11 bases. The CDR3 loop spans 16 amino acids. Germline assignment: CDR1 SGDLS and CDR2 YYNGEE. Here the CDR3 DNA reads TGTGCCAGCAGCTCCGGGACAAGCTCCTATAATTCACCCCTCCACTTT. This gives the protein CASSSGTSSYNSPLHF. The complete variable domain, with remaining parts taken from reference TRBV9 and TRBJ1-6, reads DSGVTQTPKHLITATGQRVTLRCSPRSGDLSVYWYQQSLDQGLQFLIQYYNGEERAKGNILERFSAQQFPDLHSELNLSSLELGDSALYFCASSSGTSSYNSPLHFGNGTRLTVT.

The gene calls are TRBV10-2 and TRBJ2-7; TRBD2 aligns across 12 bases. There are 17 residues in the CDR3. Germline CDR1 WSHSY, CDR2 SAAADI. V was pared by 4 bases and J by 5 bases, with 12 bases of the junction left unmatched. For the CDR3, the DNA is TGCGCCAGCAGTGTCGCTAGCGGGGGGGCCGGTGTCAACGAGCAGTACTTC. Translated: CASSVASGGAGVNEQYF.

The gene calls are TRBV30 and TRBJ1-4, with D perhaps matching TRBD1 (6 bases). Germline CDR1 GTSNPN, CDR2 SVGIG (reference sequence). V dropped 1 base and J dropped 4 bases, with 7 bases sitting between them. The CDR3 loop spans 13 amino acids. CDR3 in DNA: TGTGCCTGGAGTGCAGGGGTTAATGAAAAACTGTTTTTT. It is translated as CAWSAGVNEKLFF.

The chain combines TRBV5-1 with TRBJ1-2; D is perhaps TRBD1 (5 bases). The CDR3 runs 13 residues. Trimming pared 0 bases from V and 6 bases from J, leaving 9 bases between. The germline V gene has CDR1 SGHRS and CDR2 YFSETQ. The CDR3 DNA is TGCGCCAGCAGCTTGGTTGGGGCGGATGGCTACACCTTC. It specifies CASSLVGADGYTF.

This rearrangement joins TRBV7-3 to TRBJ1-6, with D perhaps TRBD1 (6 bases). V shed 1 base and J shed 10 bases, with 11 bases lying between them. The CDR3 spans 14 residues. Germline V gene lookup returns CDR1 SGHTA and CDR2 FQGTGA. Here the CDR3 DNA reads TGTGCCAGCAGCTTAAGCAGGGGAGGGTCACCCCTCCACTTT. Translation: CASSLSRGGSPLHF.

The genes are TRBV29-1 and TRBJ2-7; D is undetermined. CDR1 is SQVTM and CDR2 is ANQGSEA in the germline V gene. V dropped 0 bases and J dropped 2 bases, with 11 bases sitting between them. CDR3 length: 14 residues. DNA for the CDR3: TGCAGCGTTGAAGAAGCCCGTACTCCCTACGAGCAGTACTTC. The encoded protein is CSVEEARTPYEQYF.

The rearrangement links TRBV29-1 to TRBJ2-4; D uncertain. The germline V and J ends were trimmed by 6 bases and 0 bases, with 3 bases remaining between them. The germline V gene has CDR1 SQVTM and CDR2 ANQGSEA. The CDR3 has 11 amino acids. CDR3 residues: CSVVAKNIQYF. CDR3 DNA sequence: TGCAGCGTCGTAGCCAAAAACATTCAGTACTTC.

The rearrangement uses TRBV5-1 and TRBJ2-7; 13 positions match TRBD2. Germline V CDR1 and CDR2: SGHRS, YFSETQ. The CDR3 consists of 17 residues. V lost 0 bases to trimming and J lost 7 bases; unmatched junction nucleotides: 10. The CDR3: CASSLAGTSGVQGEQYF. In nucleotides, the CDR3 is TGCGCCAGCAGCTTGGCGGGGACTAGCGGGGTTCAGGGGGAGCAGTACTTC.

The chain uses TRBV29-1 and TRBJ1-2; 7 bases line up with TRBD1. The CDR3 sequence is 13 residues long. The trim removed 4 bases at V and 2 bases at J, leaving 4 bases unmatched. Germline-derived CDR1 and CDR2 are SQVTM and ANQGSEA. The CDR3 loop is CSVGQGENYGYTF. The CDR3 DNA reads TGCAGCGTTGGACAGGGCGAAAACTATGGCTACACCTTC.